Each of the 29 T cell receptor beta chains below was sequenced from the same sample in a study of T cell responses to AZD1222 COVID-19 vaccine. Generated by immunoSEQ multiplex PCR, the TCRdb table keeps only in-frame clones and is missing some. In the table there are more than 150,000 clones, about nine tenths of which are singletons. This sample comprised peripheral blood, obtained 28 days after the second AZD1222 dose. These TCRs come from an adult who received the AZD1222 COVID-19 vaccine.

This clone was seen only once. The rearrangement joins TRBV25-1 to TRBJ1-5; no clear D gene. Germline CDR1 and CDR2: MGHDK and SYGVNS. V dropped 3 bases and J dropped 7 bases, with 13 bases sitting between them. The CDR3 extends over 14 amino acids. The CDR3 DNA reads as TGTGCCAGCAGTGAGGAAGGGTTGGGGCAGCCCCAGCATTTT. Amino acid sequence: CASSEEGLGQPQHF.

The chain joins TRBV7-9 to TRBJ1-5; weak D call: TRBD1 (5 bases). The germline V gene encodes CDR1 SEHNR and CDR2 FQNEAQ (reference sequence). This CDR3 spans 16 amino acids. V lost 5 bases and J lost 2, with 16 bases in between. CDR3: CASSPGYGTGNQPQHF. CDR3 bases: TGTGCCAGCAGCCCAGGGTACGGCACTGGCAATCAGCCCCAGCATTTT.

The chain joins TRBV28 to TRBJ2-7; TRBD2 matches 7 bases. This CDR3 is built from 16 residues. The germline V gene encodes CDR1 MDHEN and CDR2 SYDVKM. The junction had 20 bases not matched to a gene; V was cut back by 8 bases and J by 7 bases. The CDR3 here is CASHRASGITLLEQYF. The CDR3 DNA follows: TGTGCCAGCCACAGAGCTAGCGGTATTACCCTCCTAGAGCAGTACTTC.

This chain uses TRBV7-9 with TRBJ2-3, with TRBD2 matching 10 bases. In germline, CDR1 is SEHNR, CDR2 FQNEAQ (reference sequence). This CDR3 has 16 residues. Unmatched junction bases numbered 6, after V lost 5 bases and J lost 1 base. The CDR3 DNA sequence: TGTGCCAGCAGCACCGAGGGACTAGCGCGCACAGATACGCAGTATTTT. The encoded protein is CASSTEGLARTDTQYF. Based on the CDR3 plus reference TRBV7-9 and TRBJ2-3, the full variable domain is DTGVSQNPRHKITKRGQNVTFRCDPISEHNRLYWYRQTLGQGPEFLTYFQNEAQLEKSRLLSDRFSAERPKGSFSTLEIQRTEQGDSAMYLCASSTEGLARTDTQYFGPGTRLTVL.

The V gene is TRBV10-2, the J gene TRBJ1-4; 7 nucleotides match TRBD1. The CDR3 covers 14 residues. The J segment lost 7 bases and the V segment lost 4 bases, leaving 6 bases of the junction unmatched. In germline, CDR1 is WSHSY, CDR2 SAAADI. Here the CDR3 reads CASSAGTEGEKLFF. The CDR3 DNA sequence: TGCGCCAGCAGTGCCGGGACAGAGGGTGAAAAACTGTTTTTT.

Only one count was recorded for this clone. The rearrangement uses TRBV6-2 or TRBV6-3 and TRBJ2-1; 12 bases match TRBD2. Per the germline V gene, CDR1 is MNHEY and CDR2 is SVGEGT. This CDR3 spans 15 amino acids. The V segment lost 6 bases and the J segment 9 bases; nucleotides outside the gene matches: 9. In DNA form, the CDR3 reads TGTGCCAGCAGGCCTCCTAGCGGGAGGGCCTTTGAGCAGTTCTTC. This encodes CASRPPSGRAFEQFF.

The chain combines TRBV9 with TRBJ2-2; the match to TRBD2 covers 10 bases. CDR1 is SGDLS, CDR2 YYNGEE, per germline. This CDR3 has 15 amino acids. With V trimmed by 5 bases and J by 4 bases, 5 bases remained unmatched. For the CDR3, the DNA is TGTGCCAGCAGGAGCGGACTAGCGGCCACCGGGGAGCTGTTTTTT. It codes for CASRSGLAATGELFF.

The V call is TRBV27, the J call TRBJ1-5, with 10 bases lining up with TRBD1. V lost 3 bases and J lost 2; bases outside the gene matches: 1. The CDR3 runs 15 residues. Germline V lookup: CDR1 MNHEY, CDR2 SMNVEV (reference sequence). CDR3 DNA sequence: TGTGCCAGCAGTTTCGGGACAGGGGGCAATCAGCCCCAGCATTTT. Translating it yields CASSFGTGGNQPQHF.

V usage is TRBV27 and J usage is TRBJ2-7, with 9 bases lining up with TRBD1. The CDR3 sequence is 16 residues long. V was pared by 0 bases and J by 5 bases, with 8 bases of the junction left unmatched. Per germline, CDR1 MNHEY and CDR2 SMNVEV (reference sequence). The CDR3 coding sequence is TGTGCCAGCAGTTTATCTGGGACAGGGATGTGGCACGAGCAGTACTTC. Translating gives CASSLSGTGMWHEQYF.

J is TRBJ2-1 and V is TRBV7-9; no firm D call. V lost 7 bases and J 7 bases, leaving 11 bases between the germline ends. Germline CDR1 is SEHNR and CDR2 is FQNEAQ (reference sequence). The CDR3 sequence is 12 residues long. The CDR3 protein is CASTLNVNEQFF. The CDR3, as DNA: TGTGCCAGCACCCTTAACGTGAATGAGCAGTTCTTC.

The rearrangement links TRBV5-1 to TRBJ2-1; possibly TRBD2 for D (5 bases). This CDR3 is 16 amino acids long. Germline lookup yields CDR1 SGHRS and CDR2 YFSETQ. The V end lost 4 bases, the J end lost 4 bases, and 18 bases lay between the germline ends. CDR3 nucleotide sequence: TGCGCCAGCAGCGTAACAACCCGGGAATTGTACAATGAGCAGTTCTTC. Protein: CASSVTTRELYNEQFF.

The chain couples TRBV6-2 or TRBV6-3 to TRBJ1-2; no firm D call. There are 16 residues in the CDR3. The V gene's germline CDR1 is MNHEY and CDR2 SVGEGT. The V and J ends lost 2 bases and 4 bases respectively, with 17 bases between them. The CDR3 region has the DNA TGTGCCAGCAGTTACGGGCGACTGAGTTATAGCTATGGCTACACCTTC. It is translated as CASSYGRLSYSYGYTF.

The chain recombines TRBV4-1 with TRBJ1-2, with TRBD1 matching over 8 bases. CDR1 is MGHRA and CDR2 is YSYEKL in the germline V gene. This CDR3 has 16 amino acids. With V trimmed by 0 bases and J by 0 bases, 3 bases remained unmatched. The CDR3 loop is CASSQDPGGTNYGYTF. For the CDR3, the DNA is TGCGCCAGCAGCCAAGATCCAGGGGGCACTAACTATGGCTACACCTTC.

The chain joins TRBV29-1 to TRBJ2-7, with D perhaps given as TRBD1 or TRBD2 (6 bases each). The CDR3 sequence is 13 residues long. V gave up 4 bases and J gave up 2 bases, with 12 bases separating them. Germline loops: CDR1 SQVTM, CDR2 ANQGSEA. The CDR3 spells CSVVRGDPYEQYF. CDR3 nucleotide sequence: TGCAGCGTTGTTAGGGGGGACCCCTACGAGCAGTACTTC.

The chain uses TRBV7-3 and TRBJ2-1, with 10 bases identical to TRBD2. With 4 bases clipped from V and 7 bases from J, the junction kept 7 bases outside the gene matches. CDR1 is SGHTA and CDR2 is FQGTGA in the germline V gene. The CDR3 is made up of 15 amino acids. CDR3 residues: CASSSIAGGSNEQFF. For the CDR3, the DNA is TGTGCCAGCAGCTCTATAGCGGGGGGTTCTAATGAGCAGTTCTTC.

The DNA for the CDR3 is TGTGCCAGCAGCTCCTCCGAAATAGCGGGGGACACAGATACGCAGTATTTT. Translation: CASSSSEIAGDTDTQYF. The chain joins TRBV11-3 to TRBJ2-3; 9 positions agree with TRBD2. Looked up from germline, CDR1 is SGHNT and CDR2 is YENEEA. The V gene end was trimmed by 4 bases and the J gene end by 2 bases; junction bases not matched to a gene: 10. The CDR3 is made up of 17 amino acids. Supplemented by reference TRBV11-3 and TRBJ2-3, the full variable domain reads EAGVVQSPRYKIIEKKQPVAFWCNPISGHNTLYWYLQNLGQGPELLIRYENEEAVDDSQLPKDRFSAERLKGVDSTLKIQPAELGDSAVYLCASSSSEIAGDTDTQYFGPGTRLTVL.

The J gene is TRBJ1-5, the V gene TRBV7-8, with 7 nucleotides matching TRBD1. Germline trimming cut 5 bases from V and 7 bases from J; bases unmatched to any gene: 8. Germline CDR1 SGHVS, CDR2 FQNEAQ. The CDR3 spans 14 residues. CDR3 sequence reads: CASSNAGGRQPQHF. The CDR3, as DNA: TGTGCCAGCAGCAACGCAGGGGGTAGGCAGCCCCAGCATTTT.

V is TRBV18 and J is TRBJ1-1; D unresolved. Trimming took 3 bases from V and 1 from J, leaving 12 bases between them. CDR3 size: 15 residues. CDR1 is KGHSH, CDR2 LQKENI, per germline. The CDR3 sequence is CASSPGFGRNTEAFF. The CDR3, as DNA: TGTGCCAGCTCACCCGGATTCGGACGGAACACTGAAGCTTTCTTT.

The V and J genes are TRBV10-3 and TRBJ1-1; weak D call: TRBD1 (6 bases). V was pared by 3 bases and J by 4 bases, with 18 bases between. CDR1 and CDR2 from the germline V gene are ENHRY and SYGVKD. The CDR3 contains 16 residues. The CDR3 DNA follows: TGTGCCATCAGTGACCCCTCGGGGGCGAGCGGCACTGAAGCTTTCTTT. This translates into CAISDPSGASGTEAFF.

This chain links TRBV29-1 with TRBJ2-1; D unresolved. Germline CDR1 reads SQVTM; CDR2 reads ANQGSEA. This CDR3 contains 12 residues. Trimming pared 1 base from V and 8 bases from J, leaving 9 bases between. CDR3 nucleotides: TGCAGCGTTGAAGGTAGTATCGATGAGCAGTTCTTC. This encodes CSVEGSIDEQFF.

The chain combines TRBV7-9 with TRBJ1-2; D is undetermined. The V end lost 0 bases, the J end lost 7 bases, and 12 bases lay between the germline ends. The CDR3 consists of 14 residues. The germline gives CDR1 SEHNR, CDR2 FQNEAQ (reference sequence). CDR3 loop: CASSLAPATGGYTF. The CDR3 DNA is TGTGCCAGCAGCTTAGCCCCCGCGACGGGTGGCTACACCTTC.

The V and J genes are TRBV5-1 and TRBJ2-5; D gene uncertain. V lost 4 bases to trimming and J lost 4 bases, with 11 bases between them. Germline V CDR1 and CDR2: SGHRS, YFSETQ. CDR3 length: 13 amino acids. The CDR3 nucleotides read TGCGCCAGCAGCCTGGGCCTAGGAGAGACCCAGTACTTC. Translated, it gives CASSLGLGETQYF.

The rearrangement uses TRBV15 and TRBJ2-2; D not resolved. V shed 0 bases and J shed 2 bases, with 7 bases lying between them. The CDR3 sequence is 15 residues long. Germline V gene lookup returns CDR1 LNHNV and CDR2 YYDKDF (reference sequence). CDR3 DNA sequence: TGTGCCACCAGCAGAGAAGGCGATAACACCGGGGAGCTGTTTTTT. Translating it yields CATSREGDNTGELFF.

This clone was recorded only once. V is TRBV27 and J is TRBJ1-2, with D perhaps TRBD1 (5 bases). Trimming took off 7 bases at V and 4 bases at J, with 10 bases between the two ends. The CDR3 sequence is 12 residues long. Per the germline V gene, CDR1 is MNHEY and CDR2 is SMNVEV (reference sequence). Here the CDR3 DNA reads TGTGCCAGCACGAGGGACGGCTATGGCTACACCTTC. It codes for CASTRDGYGYTF.

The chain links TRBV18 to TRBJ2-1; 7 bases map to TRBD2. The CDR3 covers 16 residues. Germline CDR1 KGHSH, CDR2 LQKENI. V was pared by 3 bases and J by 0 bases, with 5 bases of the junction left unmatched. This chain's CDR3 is CASSPIGGSSYNEQFF. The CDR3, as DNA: TGTGCCAGCTCACCGATCGGGGGGAGCTCCTACAATGAGCAGTTCTTC.

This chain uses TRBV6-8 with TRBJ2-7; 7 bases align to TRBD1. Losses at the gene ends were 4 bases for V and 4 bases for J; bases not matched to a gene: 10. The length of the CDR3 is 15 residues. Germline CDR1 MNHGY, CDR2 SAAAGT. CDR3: CASSSYRGSGYEQYF. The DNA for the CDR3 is TGTGCCAGCAGTTCCTACAGGGGAAGTGGATACGAGCAGTACTTC.

CDR3 residues: CASSLEAGAGANVLTF. Written as DNA, the CDR3 is TGCGCCAGCAGCTTGGAAGCGGGAGCTGGGGCCAACGTCCTGACTTTC. The chain has TRBV5-1 and TRBJ2-6; 8 bases match TRBD2. Germline loops: CDR1 SGHRS, CDR2 YFSETQ. This CDR3 region has 16 residues. J lost 2 bases, V lost 0 bases, and 1 base had no gene match.

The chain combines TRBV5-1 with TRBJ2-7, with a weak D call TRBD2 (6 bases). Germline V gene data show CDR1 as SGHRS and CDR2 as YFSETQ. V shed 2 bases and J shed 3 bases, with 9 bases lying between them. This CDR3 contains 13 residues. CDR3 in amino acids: CASSLLADYEQYF. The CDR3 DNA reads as TGCGCCAGCAGCTTACTAGCTGACTACGAGCAGTACTTC.

The CDR3 sequence: CASSLQLPGEETQYF. The CDR3 nucleotides are TGCGCCAGCAGCTTGCAACTTCCAGGCGAAGAGACCCAGTACTTC. This chain links TRBV5-1 with TRBJ2-5; D remains unclear. The CDR3 is 15 residues long. Germline CDR1 SGHRS, CDR2 YFSETQ. Trimming took off 1 base at V and 3 bases at J, with 13 bases between the two ends.